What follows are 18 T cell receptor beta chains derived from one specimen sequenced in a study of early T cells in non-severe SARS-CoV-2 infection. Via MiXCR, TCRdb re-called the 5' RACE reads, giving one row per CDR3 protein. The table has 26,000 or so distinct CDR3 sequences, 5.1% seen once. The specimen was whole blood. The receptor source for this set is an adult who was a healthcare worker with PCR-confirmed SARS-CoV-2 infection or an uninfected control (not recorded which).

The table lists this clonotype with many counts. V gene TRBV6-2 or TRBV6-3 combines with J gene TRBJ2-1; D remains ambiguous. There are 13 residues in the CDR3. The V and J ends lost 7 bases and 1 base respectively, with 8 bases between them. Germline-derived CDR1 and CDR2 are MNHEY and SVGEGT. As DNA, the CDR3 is TGTGCCAGCAAATTGGGGTCCTACAATGAGCAGTTCTTC. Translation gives CASKLGSYNEQFF.

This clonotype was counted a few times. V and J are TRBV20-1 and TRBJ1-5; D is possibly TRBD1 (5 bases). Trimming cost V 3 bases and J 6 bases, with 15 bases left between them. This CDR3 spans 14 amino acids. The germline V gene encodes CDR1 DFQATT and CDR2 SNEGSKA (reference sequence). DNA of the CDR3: TGCAGTGCTAGGCGGGGGGACGATGGTCAGCCCCAGCATTTT. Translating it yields CSARRGDDGQPQHF.

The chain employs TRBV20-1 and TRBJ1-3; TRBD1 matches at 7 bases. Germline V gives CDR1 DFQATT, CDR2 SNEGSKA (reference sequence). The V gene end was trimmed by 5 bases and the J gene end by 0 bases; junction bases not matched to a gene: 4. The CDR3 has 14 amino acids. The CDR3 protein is CSAWDSSSGNTIYF. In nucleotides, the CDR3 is TGCAGTGCTTGGGACAGTAGCTCTGGAAACACCATATATTTT.

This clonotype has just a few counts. CDR3 amino acids: CASSLVLNNNEQFF. Written as DNA, the CDR3 is TGCGCCAGCAGCTTGGTACTGAATAACAATGAGCAGTTCTTC. V gene TRBV5-1 combines with J gene TRBJ2-1; D uncertain. Between the trimmed V and J ends, which lost 0 bases and 5 bases, there was a span of 9 bases. The V gene's germline CDR1 is SGHRS and CDR2 YFSETQ. The CDR3 has 14 residues.

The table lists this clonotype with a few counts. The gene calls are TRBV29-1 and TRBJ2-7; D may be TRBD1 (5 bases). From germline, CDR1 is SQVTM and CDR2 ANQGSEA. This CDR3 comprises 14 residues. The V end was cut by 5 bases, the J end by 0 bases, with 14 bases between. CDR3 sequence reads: CSVRADSLSYEQYF. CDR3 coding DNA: TGCAGCGTTCGGGCTGACAGCCTCTCCTACGAGCAGTACTTC.

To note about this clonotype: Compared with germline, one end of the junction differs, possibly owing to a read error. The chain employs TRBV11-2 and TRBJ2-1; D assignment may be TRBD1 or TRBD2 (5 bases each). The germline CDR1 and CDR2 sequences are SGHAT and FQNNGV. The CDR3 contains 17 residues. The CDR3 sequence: CASSLNFGAASSNEQFF. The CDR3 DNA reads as TGTGCCAGCAGCTTAAACTTCGGGGCGGCCTCCTCCAATGAGCAGTTCTTC.

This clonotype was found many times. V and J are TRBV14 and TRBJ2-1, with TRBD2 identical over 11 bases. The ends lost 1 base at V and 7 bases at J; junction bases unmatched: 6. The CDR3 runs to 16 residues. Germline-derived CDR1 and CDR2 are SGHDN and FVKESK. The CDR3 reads CASSQGTSGLSNEQFF. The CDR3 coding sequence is TGTGCCAGCAGCCAAGGGACTAGCGGGTTATCGAATGAGCAGTTCTTC.

Written as DNA, the CDR3 is TGTGCCAGCAGCCAAGGAAGGACGGTGTACGAGCAGTACTTC. It translates to CASSQGRTVYEQYF. This chain joins TRBV3-1 and TRBJ2-7; no definite D call. This CDR3 has 14 residues. Trimming removed 1 base at V and 4 bases at J, with 11 bases between. Germline V gene data show CDR1 as LGHDT and CDR2 as YNNKEL (reference sequence).

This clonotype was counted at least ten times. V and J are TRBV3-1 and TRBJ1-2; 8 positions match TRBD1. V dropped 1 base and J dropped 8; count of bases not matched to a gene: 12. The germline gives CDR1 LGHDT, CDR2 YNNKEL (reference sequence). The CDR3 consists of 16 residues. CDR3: CASSQVSRGTGGGYTF. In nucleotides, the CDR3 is TGTGCCAGCAGCCAAGTATCAAGGGGGACAGGCGGAGGCTACACCTTC.

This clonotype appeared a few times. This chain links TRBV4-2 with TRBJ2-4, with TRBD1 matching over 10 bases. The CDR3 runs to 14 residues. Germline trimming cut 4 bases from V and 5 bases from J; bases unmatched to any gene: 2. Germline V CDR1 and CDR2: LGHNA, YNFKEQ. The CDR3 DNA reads TGTGCCAGCAGCCCGGACAGGGGGGAAAACATTCAGTACTTC. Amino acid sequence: CASSPDRGENIQYF.

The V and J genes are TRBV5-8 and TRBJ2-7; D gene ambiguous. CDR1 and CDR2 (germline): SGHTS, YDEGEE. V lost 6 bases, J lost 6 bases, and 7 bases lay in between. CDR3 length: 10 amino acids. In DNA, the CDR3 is TGTGCCAGCAAGGTTGGCGAGCAGTACTTC. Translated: CASKVGEQYF.

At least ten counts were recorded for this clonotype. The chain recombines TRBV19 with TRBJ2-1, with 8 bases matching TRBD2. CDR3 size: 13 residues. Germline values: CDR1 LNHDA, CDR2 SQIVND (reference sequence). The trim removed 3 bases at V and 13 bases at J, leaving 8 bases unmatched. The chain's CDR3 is CASSIAIAGIQFF. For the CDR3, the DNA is TGTGCCAGTAGTATCGCCATAGCGGGGATACAGTTCTTC.

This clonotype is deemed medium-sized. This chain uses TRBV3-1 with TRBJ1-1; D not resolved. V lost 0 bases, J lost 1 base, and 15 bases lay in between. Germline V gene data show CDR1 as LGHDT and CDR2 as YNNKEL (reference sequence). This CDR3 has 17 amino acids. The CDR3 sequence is CASSQETSGRKNTEAFF. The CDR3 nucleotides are TGTGCCAGCAGCCAAGAGACAAGTGGCAGGAAGAACACTGAAGCTTTCTTT.

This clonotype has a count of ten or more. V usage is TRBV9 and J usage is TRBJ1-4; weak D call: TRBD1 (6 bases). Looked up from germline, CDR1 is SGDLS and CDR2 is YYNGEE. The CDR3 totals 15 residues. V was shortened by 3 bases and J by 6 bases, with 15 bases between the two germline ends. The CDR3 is CASSAAGTPYEKLFF. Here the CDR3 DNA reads TGTGCCAGCAGCGCAGCCGGGACACCATATGAAAAACTGTTTTTT. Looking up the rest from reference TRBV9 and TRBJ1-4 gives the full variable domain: DSGVTQTPKHLITATGQRVTLRCSPRSGDLSVYWYQQSLDQGLQFLIQYYNGEERAKGNILERFSAQQFPDLHSELNLSSLELGDSALYFCASSAAGTPYEKLFFGSGTQLSVL.

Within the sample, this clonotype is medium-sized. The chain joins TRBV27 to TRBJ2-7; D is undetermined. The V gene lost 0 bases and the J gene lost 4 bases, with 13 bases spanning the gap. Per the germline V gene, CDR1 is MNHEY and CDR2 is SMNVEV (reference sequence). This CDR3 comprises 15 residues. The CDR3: CASSLSASNWYEQYF. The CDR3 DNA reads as TGTGCCAGCAGTTTATCGGCTAGTAATTGGTACGAGCAGTACTTC.

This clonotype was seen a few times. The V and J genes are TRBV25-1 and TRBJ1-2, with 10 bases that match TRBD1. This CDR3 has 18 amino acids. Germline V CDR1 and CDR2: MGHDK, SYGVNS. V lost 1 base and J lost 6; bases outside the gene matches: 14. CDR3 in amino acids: CASSESGGTGVFHHGYTF. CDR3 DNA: TGTGCCAGCAGTGAATCGGGGGGGACAGGGGTATTCCATCATGGCTACACCTTC.

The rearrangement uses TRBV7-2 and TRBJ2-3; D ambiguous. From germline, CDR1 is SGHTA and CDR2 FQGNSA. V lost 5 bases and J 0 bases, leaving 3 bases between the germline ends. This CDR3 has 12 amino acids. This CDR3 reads CASSASTDTQYF. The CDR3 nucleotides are TGTGCCAGCAGCGCTAGCACAGATACGCAGTATTTT.

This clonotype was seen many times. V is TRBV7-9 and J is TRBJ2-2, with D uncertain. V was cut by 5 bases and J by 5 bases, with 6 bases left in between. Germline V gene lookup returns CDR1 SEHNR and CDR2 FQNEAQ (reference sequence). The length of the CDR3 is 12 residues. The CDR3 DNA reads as TGTGCCAGCAGCCCTAGGACCGGGGAGCTGTTTTTT. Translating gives CASSPRTGELFF.